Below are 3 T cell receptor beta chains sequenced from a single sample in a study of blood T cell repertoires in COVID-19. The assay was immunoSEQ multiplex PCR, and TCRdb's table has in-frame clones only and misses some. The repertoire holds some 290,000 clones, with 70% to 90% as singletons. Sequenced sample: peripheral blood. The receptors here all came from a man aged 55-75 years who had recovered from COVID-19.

For the CDR3, the DNA is TGTGCCAGCAGCGCGCGGAGAGGTACTGAGACCCAGTACTTC. Its translation: CASSARRGTETQYF. The chain is built from TRBV4-2 and TRBJ2-5; D unclear. Germline loops: CDR1 LGHNA, CDR2 YNFKEQ. The CDR3 is 14 residues long. Trimming took 5 bases from V and 5 from J, leaving 15 bases between them.

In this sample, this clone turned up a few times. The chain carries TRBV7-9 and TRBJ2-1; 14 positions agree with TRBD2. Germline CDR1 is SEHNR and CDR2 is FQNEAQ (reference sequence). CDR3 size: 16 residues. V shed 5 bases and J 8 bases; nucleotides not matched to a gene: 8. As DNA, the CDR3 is TGTGCCAGCAGCCCTAGAGGACTAGCGGGAGGTTATGAGCAGTTCTTC. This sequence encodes CASSPRGLAGGYEQFF. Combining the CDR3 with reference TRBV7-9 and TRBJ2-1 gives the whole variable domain DTGVSQNPRHKITKRGQNVTFRCDPISEHNRLYWYRQTLGQGPEFLTYFQNEAQLEKSRLLSDRFSAERPKGSFSTLEIQRTEQGDSAMYLCASSPRGLAGGYEQFFGPGTRLTVL.

DNA for the CDR3: TGTGCCAGCAGCCCCACCTCACAAACGAACACTGAAGCTTTCTTT. It codes for CASSPTSQTNTEAFF. V and J are TRBV21-1 and TRBJ1-1; the D segment call TRBD1 is taken from the table without a DNA check. TRBV21-1 is a pseudogene. CDR3 length: 15 residues.